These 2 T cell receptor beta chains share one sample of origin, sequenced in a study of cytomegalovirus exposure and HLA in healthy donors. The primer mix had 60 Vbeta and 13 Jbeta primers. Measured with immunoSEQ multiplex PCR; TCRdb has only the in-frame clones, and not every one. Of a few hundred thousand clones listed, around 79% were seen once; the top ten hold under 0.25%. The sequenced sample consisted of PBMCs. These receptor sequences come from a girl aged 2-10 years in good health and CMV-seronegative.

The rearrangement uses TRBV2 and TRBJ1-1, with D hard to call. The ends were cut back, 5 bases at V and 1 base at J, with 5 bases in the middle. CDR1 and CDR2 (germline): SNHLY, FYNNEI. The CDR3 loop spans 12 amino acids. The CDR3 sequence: CASSLANTEAFF. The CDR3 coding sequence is TGTGCCAGCAGTCTGGCGAACACTGAAGCTTTCTTT.

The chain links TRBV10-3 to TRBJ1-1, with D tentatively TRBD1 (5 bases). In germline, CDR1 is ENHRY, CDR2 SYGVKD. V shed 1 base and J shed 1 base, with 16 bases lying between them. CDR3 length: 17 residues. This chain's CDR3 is CAISEWGLGGRNTEAFF. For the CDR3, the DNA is TGTGCCATCAGTGAGTGGGGATTGGGGGGACGGAACACTGAAGCTTTCTTT.